This is a list of T cell receptor beta chains from one sample in a study of T cells in Graves' hyperthyroidism and ophthalmopathy. TCRdb processed the multiplex PCR reads anew with MiXCR; each CDR3 protein has one entry. The sample shows roughly 580,000 distinct CDR3 sequences, 14% of them seen only once. The sample taken for sequencing was blood. These receptors came from a woman younger than 45 with Graves' hyperthyroidism that later progressed to Graves' ophthalmopathy. CDR3s include the opening cysteine and the closing phenylalanine or tryptophan. The order of the fields is V gene, clone size, D gene, J gene, CDR3 protein, CDR3 DNA. The D gene is left open where the match is weak. The size field is filled for only some rows; it gives once, few, many or a size class.

TRBV7-2	many	TRBD2	TRBJ2-3	CASSLGLAGSSTDTQYF	TGTGCCAGCAGCTTGGGACTAGCGGGATCTTCCACAGATACGCAGTATTTT
TRBV7-2	many	TRBD1	TRBJ2-7	CASSTRGLAYEQYF	TGTGCCAGCAGCACGAGGGGGCTAGCTTACGAGCAGTACTTC
TRBV3-1	few	TRBD2	TRBJ2-7	CASSQDQLAGGKGYEQYF	TGTGCCAGCAGCCAAGACCAACTAGCGGGAGGAAAAGGGTACGAGCAGTACTTC
TRBV12-3/TRBV12-4	many	NA	TRBJ2-1	CASSLEISLEQFF	TGTGCCAGCAGTCTGGAGATCTCCTTGGAGCAGTTCTTC
TRBV19	many	TRBD1	TRBJ1-2	CASSSQTGQGAQGYTF	TGTGCCAGTAGTTCTCAGACGGGACAGGGGGCGCAGGGCTACACCTTC
TRBV2	many	NA	TRBJ2-7	CASSEAVGEQYF	TGTGCCAGCAGTGAAGCGGTTGGGGAGCAGTACTTC
TRBV5-1	many	TRBD2	TRBJ2-3	CASNSGFTDTQYF	TGCGCCAGCAATAGCGGGTTCACAGATACGCAGTATTTT
TRBV24-1	NA	NA	TRBJ2-1	CATSDFNYNEQFF	TGTGCCACCAGTGATTTCAATTACAATGAGCAGTTCTTC
TRBV19	NA	TRBD2	TRBJ2-1	CASSGTSGSTEQFF	TGTGCCAGTAGTGGGACTAGCGGGAGTACTGAGCAGTTCTTC
TRBV7-2	many	NA	TRBJ2-3	CASSLVGWGGTQYF	TGTGCCAGCAGCTTAGTAGGTTGGGGCGGTACGCAGTATTTT